The 27 T cell receptor beta chains reported below all come from one sample, sequenced in a study of blood T cell repertoires in COVID-19. Generated by immunoSEQ multiplex PCR, the TCRdb table keeps only in-frame clones and is missing some. The sample consists of about 240,000 clones, around 87% of them appearing once. The sample comprised peripheral blood. Every receptor here comes from a woman aged 65 to 85 with active or convalescent COVID-19.

The V call is TRBV2, the J call TRBJ1-1; unclear D gene. The CDR3 runs to 13 residues. CDR1 and CDR2 from the germline V gene are SNHLY and FYNNEI. V was pared by 1 base and J by 5 bases, with 8 bases between. CDR3 sequence: CASSEVGGTEAFF. In nucleotides, the CDR3 is TGTGCCAGCAGTGAAGTGGGAGGGACTGAAGCTTTCTTT.

The V call is TRBV11-2, the J call TRBJ1-6, with D uncertain. The CDR3 extends over 13 amino acids. Trimming cost V 3 bases and J 9 bases, with 9 bases left between them. Per the germline V gene, CDR1 is SGHAT and CDR2 is FQNNGV. CDR3 in amino acids: CASSLSVVSPLHF. For the CDR3, the DNA is TGTGCCAGCAGCTTGTCAGTGGTTTCACCCCTCCACTTT.

This clone was seen only once. The chain uses TRBV19 and TRBJ1-4; 9 bases align to TRBD1. The ends lost 4 bases at V and 2 bases at J; junction bases unmatched: 8. The CDR3 spans 17 residues. Germline CDR1 and CDR2: LNHDA and SQIVND (reference sequence). CDR3 sequence: CASSTSGTGWTNEKLFF. For the CDR3, the DNA is TGTGCCAGTAGTACCTCCGGGACAGGGTGGACTAATGAAAAACTGTTTTTT.

The V gene is TRBV7-9, the J gene TRBJ2-3; tentatively, D is TRBD1 (5 bases). V dropped 5 bases and J dropped 7 bases, with 7 bases sitting between them. The CDR3 spans 11 residues. Germline V lookup: CDR1 SEHNR, CDR2 FQNEAQ (reference sequence). CDR3 nucleotide sequence: TGTGCCAGCAGCCAGGGTAATACGCAGTATTTT. It translates to CASSQGNTQYF.

The V gene is TRBV6-6, the J gene TRBJ2-3; TRBD1 agrees at 8 bases. Germline loops: CDR1 MNHNY, CDR2 SVGAGI (reference sequence). The CDR3 sequence is 16 residues long. V lost 6 bases, J lost 2 bases, and 10 bases stayed unmatched. CDR3 in DNA: TGTGCCAGCAGCCGGGGACAGGAGTCACTCACAGATACGCAGTATTTT. Translation gives CASSRGQESLTDTQYF.

The chain is built from TRBV29-1 and TRBJ2-7; TRBD1 matches at 8 bases. The length of the CDR3 is 12 residues. With V trimmed by 5 bases and J by 3 bases, 3 bases remained unmatched. The germline V gene has CDR1 SQVTM and CDR2 ANQGSEA. CDR3 loop: CSVYGQGYEQYF. The CDR3 DNA reads as TGCAGCGTTTACGGACAGGGCTACGAGCAGTACTTC.

This clone was picked up a small number of times. The sample contains more than one DNA sequence encoding this CDR3. The V and J genes are TRBV5-5 and TRBJ1-1, with a possible D match to TRBD1 (5 bases). Germline values: CDR1 SGHKS, CDR2 YYEKEE (reference sequence). CDR3 length: 13 amino acids. V gave up 2 bases and J gave up 2 bases, with 7 bases separating them. This CDR3 reads CASSFGQNTEAFF. CDR3 in DNA: TGTGCCAGCAGCTTCGGACAAAACACTGAAGCTTTCTTT.

The chain uses TRBV6-6 and TRBJ1-2; 10 bases agree with TRBD1. Per the germline V gene, CDR1 is MNHNY and CDR2 is SVGAGI (reference sequence). The J segment lost 4 bases and the V segment lost 4 bases, leaving 3 bases of the junction unmatched. This CDR3 has 14 residues. The DNA for the CDR3 is TGTGCCAGCAGTTGGACAGGGGGGGCCTATGGCTACACCTTC. Protein product: CASSWTGGAYGYTF.

The chain couples TRBV5-4 to TRBJ2-5; 8 nucleotides match TRBD2. J lost 7 bases, V lost 0 bases, and 8 bases had no gene match. This CDR3 contains 15 residues. CDR1 and CDR2 from the germline V gene are SGHNT and YYREEE (reference sequence). CDR3 loop: CASSLGLAPMVTQYF. Written as DNA, the CDR3 is TGTGCCAGCAGCTTGGGACTAGCGCCGATGGTGACCCAGTACTTC.

The V call is TRBV19, the J call TRBJ1-2; no firm D call. Germline V CDR1 and CDR2: LNHDA, SQIVND (reference sequence). V dropped 3 bases and J dropped 0 bases, with 11 bases sitting between them. The CDR3 runs to 15 residues. Written as DNA, the CDR3 is TGTGCCAGTAGTATTAACCACAAAGCTAACTATGGCTACACCTTC. This sequence encodes CASSINHKANYGYTF.

The V gene is TRBV19, the J gene TRBJ1-1; D unresolved. The CDR3 runs 14 residues. Trimming shortened V by 8 bases and J by 2 bases, and 15 bases separated the two germline ends. Germline CDR1 and CDR2: LNHDA and SQIVND (reference sequence). CDR3 amino acids: CASSVGMANTEAFF. In DNA, the CDR3 is TGTGCCAGTTCTGTCGGGATGGCAAACACTGAAGCTTTCTTT.

The rearrangement joins TRBV29-1 to TRBJ1-1; D possibly corresponds to TRBD1 (6 bases). This CDR3 has 13 residues. The V gene lost 7 bases and the J gene lost 1 base, with 13 bases spanning the gap. In germline, CDR1 is SQVTM, CDR2 ANQGSEA. CDR3 loop: CSARAQGNTEAFF. Written as DNA, the CDR3 is TGCAGCGCTAGGGCACAGGGGAACACTGAAGCTTTCTTT.

The V and J genes are TRBV19 and TRBJ1-1; weak D call: TRBD1 (5 bases). Germline V gene lookup returns CDR1 LNHDA and CDR2 SQIVND (reference sequence). Between the trimmed V and J ends, which lost 3 bases and 10 bases, there was a span of 9 bases. The CDR3 is 11 amino acids. The CDR3 DNA follows: TGTGCCAGTAGTATTTGGGGGGTAGCTTTCTTT. Translating gives CASSIWGVAFF.

The rearrangement links TRBV11-3 to TRBJ2-7; D not resolved. V was cut by 0 bases and J by 5 bases, with 8 bases left in between. Germline V gene sequence: CDR1 SGHNT, CDR2 YENEEA. There are 13 residues in the CDR3. Here the CDR3 DNA reads TGTGCCAGCAGCTTAGACGTCCTCCACGAGCAGTACTTC. Protein product: CASSLDVLHEQYF.

The chain carries TRBV4-1 and TRBJ1-1; 7 nucleotides align to TRBD1. Germline values: CDR1 MGHRA, CDR2 YSYEKL. The J segment lost 6 bases and the V segment lost 4 bases, leaving 8 bases of the junction unmatched. The CDR3 is made up of 14 amino acids. CDR3 sequence (DNA): TGCGCCAGCAGCCCCCCGACAGGGATCTCTGAAGCTTTCTTT. Translated: CASSPPTGISEAFF.

The gene calls are TRBV10-1 and TRBJ1-1; no firm D call. The V end lost 2 bases, the J end lost 8 bases, and 12 bases lay between the germline ends. CDR1 and CDR2 from the germline V gene are WNHNN and SYGVQD (reference sequence). This CDR3 has 13 residues. This CDR3 reads CASSEGSSFEAFF. The CDR3 region has the DNA TGCGCCAGCAGTGAGGGGAGTTCGTTCGAAGCTTTCTTT.

V usage is TRBV20-1 and J usage is TRBJ2-7; D remains ambiguous. Germline values: CDR1 DFQATT, CDR2 SNEGSKA (reference sequence). The CDR3 consists of 11 residues. Trimming removed 7 bases at V and 0 bases at J, with 7 bases between. The CDR3 nucleotides read TGCAGTGGACTGGTCTCCTACGAGCAGTACTTC. Its translation: CSGLVSYEQYF.

The chain recombines TRBV10-1 with TRBJ2-5; TRBD2 aligns across 7 bases. V lost 4 bases, J lost 1 base, and 6 bases stayed unmatched. There are 15 residues in the CDR3. Per the germline V gene, CDR1 is WNHNN and CDR2 is SYGVQD (reference sequence). The CDR3: CASSVREGPQETQYF. The CDR3 bases are TGCGCCAGCAGTGTGAGGGAGGGACCCCAAGAGACCCAGTACTTC.

In DNA form, the CDR3 reads TGTGCCATCAGGGAGAGCGGGGGGAACGAGCAGTACTTC. As protein: CAIRESGGNEQYF. The V call is TRBV10-3, the J call TRBJ2-7, with 9 positions matching TRBD2. From germline, CDR1 is ENHRY and CDR2 SYGVKD. The junction had 5 bases not matched to a gene; V was cut back by 6 bases and J by 5 bases. This CDR3 contains 13 residues.

V gene TRBV19 combines with J gene TRBJ2-5; weak D call: TRBD2 (5 bases). The CDR3 spans 13 residues. Trimming left V 0 bases short and J 5 bases short, with 7 bases between. CDR1 is LNHDA and CDR2 is SQIVND in the germline V gene (reference sequence). CDR3 residues: CASSIDRGETQYF. The CDR3 DNA sequence: TGTGCCAGTAGTATAGATCGCGGGGAGACCCAGTACTTC.

The CDR3 sequence: CASSPRGSGAYEQYF. Here the CDR3 DNA reads TGTGCCAGCTCACCCCGGGGGAGCGGGGCCTACGAGCAGTACTTC. The chain carries TRBV18 and TRBJ2-7; 7 bases align to TRBD2. V dropped 3 bases and J dropped 2; count of bases not matched to a gene: 7. CDR3 length: 15 amino acids. Germline V gives CDR1 KGHSH, CDR2 LQKENI.

The J gene is TRBJ2-5, the V gene TRBV3-1 (or the pseudogene TRBV3-2), with a weak D call TRBD2 (5 bases). The germline CDR1 and CDR2 sequences are LGHDT and YNNKEL (reference sequence). This CDR3 is 15 amino acids long. V lost 1 base, J lost 5 bases, and 14 bases lay in between. The CDR3 coding sequence is TGTGCCAGCAGCCAAGCGGCGGACGGCGGGGAGACCCAGTACTTC. It codes for CASSQAADGGETQYF.

V usage is TRBV6-6 and J usage is TRBJ1-4, with no clear D. The length of the CDR3 is 13 residues. Germline CDR1 and CDR2: MNHNY and SVGAGI (reference sequence). V dropped 2 bases and J dropped 12 bases, with 13 bases sitting between them. CDR3 sequence: CASSYGGGNELFF. In nucleotides, the CDR3 is TGTGCCAGCAGTTACGGAGGTGGGAATGAACTGTTTTTT.

This chain connects TRBV5-6 to TRBJ1-2; D perhaps matches TRBD1 (5 bases). The V and J ends lost 4 bases and 4 bases respectively, with 14 bases between them. Germline CDR1 reads SGHDT; CDR2 reads YYEEEE. The CDR3 has 14 residues. The CDR3 DNA sequence: TGTGCCAGCAGCCCTCCGGGCGACAGCTATGGCTACACCTTC. Amino acids: CASSPPGDSYGYTF. The full variable domain, in which reference TRBV5-6 and TRBJ1-2 provide the parts outside the CDR3, is DAGVTQSPTHLIKTRGQQVTLRCSPKSGHDTVSWYQQALGQGPQFIFQYYEEEERQRGNFPDRFSGHQFPNYSSELNVNALLLGDSALYLCASSPPGDSYGYTFGSGTRLTVV.

The chain is built from TRBV3-1 (or the pseudogene TRBV3-2) and TRBJ1-2; TRBD1 agrees at 8 bases. The CDR3 covers 16 residues. V lost 4 bases to trimming and J lost 4 bases; unmatched junction nucleotides: 11. Germline values: CDR1 LGHDT, CDR2 YNNKEL (reference sequence). In nucleotides, the CDR3 is TGTGCCAGCAGCCCAAGGCGACGACAGGGGATCTATGGCTACACCTTC. Its translation is CASSPRRRQGIYGYTF.

This chain connects TRBV5-1 to TRBJ1-4; 7 positions agree with TRBD1. V shed 5 bases and J 3 bases; nucleotides not matched to a gene: 4. CDR3 length: 14 amino acids. Germline V gene lookup returns CDR1 SGHRS and CDR2 YFSETQ. As DNA, the CDR3 is TGCGCCAGCAGTGAGGGGGCTGCTAATGAAAAACTGTTTTTT. Translating gives CASSEGAANEKLFF.

The V call is TRBV3-1 (or the pseudogene TRBV3-2), the J call TRBJ1-5; unclear D gene. Germline CDR1 LGHDT, CDR2 YNNKEL (reference sequence). The CDR3 consists of 14 residues. V lost 3 bases to trimming and J lost 2 bases, with 8 bases between them. The CDR3 loop reads CASSQGSGNQPQHF. The CDR3 bases are TGTGCCAGCAGCCAGGGGAGTGGCAATCAGCCCCAGCATTTT.